This T cell receptor (beta chain) came from a study of cytomegalovirus exposure and HLA in healthy donors. Findings of the study overall: A later examination showed that TCR association rates differed by HLA locus, with DRB1 most and HLA-C fewest.

The CDR3 consists of 14 residues. Germline V gives CDR1 LNHDA, CDR2 SQIVND (reference sequence). After removal of 1 base from V and 10 bases from J, the junction contained 2 bases not matched to a gene. The sample holds a few counts of this clone. Its antigen is unidentified. The PCR made use of 60 Vbeta and 13 Jbeta primers. Here immunoSEQ multiplex PCR was the method, and the copy in TCRdb shows in-frame clones only, minus some. Among roughly 200,000 clones listed, more than 70% were seen once. Input material: PBMCs. This clonotype originated in a man aged 35-49 years in good health and CMV-seropositive. V usage is TRBV19 and J usage is TRBJ2-1; TRBD2 matches at 12 bases. CDR3 DNA: TGTGCCAGTAGTATAGGGCTAGCGGGAGGGGAGCAGTTCTTC. Translation: CASSIGLAGGEQFF.